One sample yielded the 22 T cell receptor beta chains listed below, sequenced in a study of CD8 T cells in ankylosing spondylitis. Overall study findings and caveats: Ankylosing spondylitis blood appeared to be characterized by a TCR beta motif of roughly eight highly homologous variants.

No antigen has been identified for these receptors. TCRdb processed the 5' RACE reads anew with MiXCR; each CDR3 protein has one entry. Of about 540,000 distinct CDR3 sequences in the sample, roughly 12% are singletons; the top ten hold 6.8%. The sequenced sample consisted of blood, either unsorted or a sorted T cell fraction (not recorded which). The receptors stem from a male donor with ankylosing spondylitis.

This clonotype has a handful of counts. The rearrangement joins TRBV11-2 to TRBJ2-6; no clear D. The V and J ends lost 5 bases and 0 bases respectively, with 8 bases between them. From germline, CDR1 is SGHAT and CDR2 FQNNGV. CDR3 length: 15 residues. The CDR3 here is CASSASVSGANVLTF. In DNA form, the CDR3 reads TGTGCCAGCAGCGCGTCGGTCTCTGGGGCCAACGTCCTGACTTTC.

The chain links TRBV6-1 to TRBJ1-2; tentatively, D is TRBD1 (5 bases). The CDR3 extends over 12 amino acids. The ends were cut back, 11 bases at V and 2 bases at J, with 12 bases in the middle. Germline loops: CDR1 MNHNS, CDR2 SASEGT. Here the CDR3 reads CAASPGNYGYTF. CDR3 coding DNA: TGTGCCGCCTCCCCAGGGAACTATGGCTACACCTTC.

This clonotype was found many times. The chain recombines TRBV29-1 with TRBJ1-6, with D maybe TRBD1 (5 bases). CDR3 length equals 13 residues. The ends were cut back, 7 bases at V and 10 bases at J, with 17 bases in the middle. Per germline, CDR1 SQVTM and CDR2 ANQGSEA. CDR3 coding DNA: TGCAGCGCGGTAGGGGAAGTAGGCTCACCCCTCCACTTT. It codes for CSAVGEVGSPLHF.

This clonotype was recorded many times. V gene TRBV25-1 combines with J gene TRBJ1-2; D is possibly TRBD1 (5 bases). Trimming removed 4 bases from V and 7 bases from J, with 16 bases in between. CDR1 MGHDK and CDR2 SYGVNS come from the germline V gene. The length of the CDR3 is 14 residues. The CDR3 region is CASSARSQGGGYTF. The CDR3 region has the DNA TGTGCCAGCAGTGCCCGGTCCCAGGGTGGTGGCTACACCTTC.

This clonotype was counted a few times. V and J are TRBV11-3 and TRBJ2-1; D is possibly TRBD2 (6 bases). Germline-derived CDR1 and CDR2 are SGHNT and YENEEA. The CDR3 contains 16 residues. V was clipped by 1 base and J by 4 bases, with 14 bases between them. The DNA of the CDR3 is TGTGCCAGCAGCTTAGGGGGACTTAGACATTACAATGAGCAGTTCTTC. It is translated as CASSLGGLRHYNEQFF.

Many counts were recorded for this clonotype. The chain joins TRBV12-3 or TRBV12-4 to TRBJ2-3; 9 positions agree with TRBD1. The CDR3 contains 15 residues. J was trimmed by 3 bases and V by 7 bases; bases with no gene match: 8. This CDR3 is CASTPRTGETDTQYF. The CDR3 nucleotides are TGTGCCAGCACTCCCCGGACAGGGGAAACAGATACGCAGTATTTT.

The CDR3 reads CSVDFTGTEAFF. CDR3 nucleotide sequence: TGCAGCGTTGACTTTACAGGCACTGAAGCTTTCTTT. The rearrangement uses TRBV29-1 and TRBJ1-1, with TRBD1 as a possible D gene (5 bases). Germline CDR1 reads SQVTM; CDR2 reads ANQGSEA. CDR3 size: 12 residues. The V and J ends lost 3 bases and 4 bases respectively, with 9 bases between them.

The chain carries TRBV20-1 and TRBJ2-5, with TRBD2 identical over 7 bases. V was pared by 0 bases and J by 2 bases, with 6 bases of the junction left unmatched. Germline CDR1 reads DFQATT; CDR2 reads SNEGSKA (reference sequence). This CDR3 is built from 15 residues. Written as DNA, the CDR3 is TGCAGTGCTAGAGATCCGGGACTAATGCAAGAGACCCAGTACTTC. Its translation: CSARDPGLMQETQYF.

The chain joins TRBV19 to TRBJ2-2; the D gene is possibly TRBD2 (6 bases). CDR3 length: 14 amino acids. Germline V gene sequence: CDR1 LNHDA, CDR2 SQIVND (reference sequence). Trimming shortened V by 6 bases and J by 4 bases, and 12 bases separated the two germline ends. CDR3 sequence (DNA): TGTGCCAGTAGCTCGCGGGACCGCACCGGGGAGCTGTTTTTT. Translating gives CASSSRDRTGELFF.

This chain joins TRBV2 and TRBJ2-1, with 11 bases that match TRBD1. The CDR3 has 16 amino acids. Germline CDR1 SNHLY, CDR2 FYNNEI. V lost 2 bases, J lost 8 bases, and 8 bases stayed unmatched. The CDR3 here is CASSELGTGGKDEQFF. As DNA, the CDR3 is TGTGCCAGCAGTGAATTGGGGACAGGGGGTAAGGATGAGCAGTTCTTC.

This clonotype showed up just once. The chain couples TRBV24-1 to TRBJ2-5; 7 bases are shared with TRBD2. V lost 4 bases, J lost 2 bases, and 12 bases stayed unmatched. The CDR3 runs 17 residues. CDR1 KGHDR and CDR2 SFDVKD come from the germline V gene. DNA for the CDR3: TGTGCCACCAGTGAGTTCGCGGGAGACTTAGGACAAGAGACCCAGTACTTC. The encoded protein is CATSEFAGDLGQETQYF.

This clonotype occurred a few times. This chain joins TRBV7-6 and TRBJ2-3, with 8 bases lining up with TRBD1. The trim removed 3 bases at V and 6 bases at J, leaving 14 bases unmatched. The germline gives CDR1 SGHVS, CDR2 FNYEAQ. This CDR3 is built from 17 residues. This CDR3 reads CASSFPRTGKSLDTQYF. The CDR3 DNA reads TGTGCCAGCAGCTTTCCCCGGACAGGGAAGAGCCTGGATACGCAGTATTTT.

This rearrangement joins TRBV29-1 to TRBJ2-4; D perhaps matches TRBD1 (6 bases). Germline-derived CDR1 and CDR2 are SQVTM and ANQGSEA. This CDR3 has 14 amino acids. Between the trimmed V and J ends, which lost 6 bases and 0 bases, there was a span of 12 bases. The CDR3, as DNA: TGCAGCGTGTCAGGGGTTCTAGCCAAAAACATTCAGTACTTC. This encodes CSVSGVLAKNIQYF.

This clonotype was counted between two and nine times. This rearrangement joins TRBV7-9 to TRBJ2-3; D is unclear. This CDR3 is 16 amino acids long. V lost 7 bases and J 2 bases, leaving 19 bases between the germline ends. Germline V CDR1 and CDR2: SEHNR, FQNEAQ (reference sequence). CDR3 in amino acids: CASTPFVEKDTDTQYF. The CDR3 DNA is TGTGCCAGCACCCCGTTTGTGGAAAAAGACACAGATACGCAGTATTTT.

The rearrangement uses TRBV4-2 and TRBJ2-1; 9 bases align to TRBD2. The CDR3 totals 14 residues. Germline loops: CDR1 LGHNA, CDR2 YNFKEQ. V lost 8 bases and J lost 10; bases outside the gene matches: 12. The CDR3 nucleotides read TGTGCCAGCCGACGAGTTCCTAGCGGGATAGAGCAGTTCTTC. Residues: CASRRVPSGIEQFF.

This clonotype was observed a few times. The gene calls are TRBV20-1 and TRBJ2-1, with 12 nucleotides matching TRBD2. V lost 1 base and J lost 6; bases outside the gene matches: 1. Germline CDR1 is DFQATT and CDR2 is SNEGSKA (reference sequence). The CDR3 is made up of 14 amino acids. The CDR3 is CSARGTSGINEQFF. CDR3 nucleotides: TGCAGTGCTAGAGGGACTAGCGGGATCAATGAGCAGTTCTTC.

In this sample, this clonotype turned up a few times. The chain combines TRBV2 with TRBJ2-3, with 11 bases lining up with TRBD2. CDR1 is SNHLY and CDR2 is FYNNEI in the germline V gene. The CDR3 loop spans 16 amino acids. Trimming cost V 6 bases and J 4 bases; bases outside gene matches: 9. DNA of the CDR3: TGTGCCAGCAGCACGAAAACTAGCGGGAGTCCAGATACGCAGTATTTT. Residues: CASSTKTSGSPDTQYF.

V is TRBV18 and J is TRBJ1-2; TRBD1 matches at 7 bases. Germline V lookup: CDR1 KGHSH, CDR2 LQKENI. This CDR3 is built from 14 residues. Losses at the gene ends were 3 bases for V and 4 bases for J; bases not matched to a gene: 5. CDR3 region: CASSPAGQSYGYTF. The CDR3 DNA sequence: TGTGCCAGCTCACCTGCGGGACAGAGCTATGGCTACACCTTC. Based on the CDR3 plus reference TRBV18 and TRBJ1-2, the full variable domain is NAGVMQNPRHLVRRRGQEARLRCSPMKGHSHVYWYRQLPEEGLKFMVYLQKENIIDESGMPKERFSAEFPKEGPSILRIQQVVRGDSAAYFCASSPAGQSYGYTFGSGTRLTVV.

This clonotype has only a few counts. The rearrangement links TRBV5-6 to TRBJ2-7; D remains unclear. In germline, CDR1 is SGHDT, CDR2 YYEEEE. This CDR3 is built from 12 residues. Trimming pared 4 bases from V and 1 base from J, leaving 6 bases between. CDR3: CASSRVSYEQYF. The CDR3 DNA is TGTGCCAGCAGCAGGGTATCCTACGAGCAGTACTTC.

For the CDR3, the DNA is TGTGCCAGCAGCTTACCCGCTTCCGGGACAGCGAGATCTAATGAAAAACTGTTTTTT. Its translation: CASSLPASGTARSNEKLFF. J is TRBJ1-4 and V is TRBV11-2; 7 bases align to TRBD1. Looked up from germline, CDR1 is SGHAT and CDR2 is FQNNGV. Trimming cost V 2 bases and J 3 bases; bases outside gene matches: 15. CDR3 length equals 19 residues. Drawing the rest from reference TRBV11-2 and TRBJ1-4, the complete variable domain is EAGVAQSPRYKIIEKRQSVAFWCNPISGHATLYWYQQILGQGPKLLIQFQNNGVVDDSQLPKDRFSAERLKGVDSTLKIQPAKLEDSAVYLCASSLPASGTARSNEKLFFGSGTQLSVL.

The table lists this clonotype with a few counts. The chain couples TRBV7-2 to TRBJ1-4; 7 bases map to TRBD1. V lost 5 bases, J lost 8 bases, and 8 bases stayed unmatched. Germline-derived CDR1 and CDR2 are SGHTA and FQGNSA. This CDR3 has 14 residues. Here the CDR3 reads CASSRDRVEEKLFF. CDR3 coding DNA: TGTGCCAGCAGCCGAGACAGGGTCGAGGAAAAACTGTTTTTT.

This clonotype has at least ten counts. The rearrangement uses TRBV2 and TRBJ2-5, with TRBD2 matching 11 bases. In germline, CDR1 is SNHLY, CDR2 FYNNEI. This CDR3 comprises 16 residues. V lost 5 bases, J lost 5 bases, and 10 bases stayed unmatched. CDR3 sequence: CASSRLAGGKGETQYF. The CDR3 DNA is TGTGCCAGCAGTCGTCTAGCGGGAGGCAAGGGGGAGACCCAGTACTTC.